The present TCR beta chain was sequenced within a study of early T cells in non-severe SARS-CoV-2 infection. TCRdb passed the 5' RACE reads through MiXCR, listing each CDR3 protein once. The sample gives approximately 63,000 distinct CDR3 sequences, around 5.7% of which show up once; around 3.3% is in the top ten. CDR3 length: 14 amino acids. The V and J ends lost 6 bases and 4 bases, in that order; junction bases with no gene match: 8. Germline lookup yields CDR1 DFQATT and CDR2 SNEGSKA (reference sequence). This clonotype was recorded at least ten times. This TCR came from an adult who was a healthcare worker with PCR-confirmed SARS-CoV-2 infection or an uninfected control (not recorded which). The material sequenced was whole blood, taken at baseline. The chain recombines TRBV20-1 with TRBJ2-1; the match to TRBD2 covers 8 bases. Here the CDR3 reads CSANGVAGYNEQFF. The CDR3 DNA follows: TGCAGTGCGAACGGGGTAGCGGGATACAATGAGCAGTTCTTC.